The source of this T cell receptor beta chain is a study of Graves' ophthalmopathy and Graves' hyperthyroidism. Study conclusions and caveats: Distinction of ophthalmopathy from stable hyperthyroidism by a 13-signature model reached approximately 89% sensitivity and 70% to 83% specificity. Detected in blood as well were most expanded thyroid clonotypes with frequency above 0.001.

This clonotype was found many times. Its antigen remains unidentified. One end of the junction fails to match germline, which may point to a read error. The authors amplified TCR beta CDR3 regions from RNA transcripts. Second-round multiplex PCR came after a first-round RT-PCR that employed HTBI primers. TCRdb passed the multiplex PCR reads through MiXCR, listing each CDR3 protein once. In the table there are 350,000 or so distinct CDR3 sequences, about 17% of which are singletons. From germline, CDR1 is SGHVS and CDR2 FQNEAQ. The CDR3 sequence is 14 residues long. Sequenced input: peripheral blood. The rearrangement uses TRBV7-8 and TRBJ1-1; the D is unclear. The origin of this receptor is an adult man with Graves' ophthalmopathy. As DNA, the CDR3 is TGTGCCAGCAGCTTAGGGACGAAGAACACTGAGGCTTTCTTT. Its protein is CASSLGTKNTEAFF. Full variable domain (rest looked up from reference TRBV7-8 and TRBJ1-1): GAGVSQSPRYKVAKRGQDVALRCDPISGHVSLFWYQQALGQGPEFLTYFQNEAQLDKSGLPSDRFFAERPEGSVSTLKIQRTQQEDSAVYLCASSLGTKNTEAFFGQGTRLTVV.